The clone carrying this T cell receptor beta chain was observed a handful of times. Its antigen is currently unknown. CD4+ naive, central memory, regulatory and stem cell-like memory subsets were isolated by sorting on CD45RO/CCR7/CD25/CD127/CD95/CD27. Over 95% purity was reached by all sorted populations. CDR1 is SGDLS and CDR2 is YYNGEE in the germline V gene. The CDR3 extends over 15 amino acids. The ends were cut back, 3 bases at V and 2 bases at J, with 15 bases in the middle. This specimen comes from a study of beta chain features in type 1 diabetes. The isolated RNA, all of it, was reverse transcribed, so expressed TCRB transcripts were what got sequenced. An average around 3.5 million reads came from naive, central memory and regulatory T cell samples. Clones were read by immunoSEQ multiplex PCR, and TCRdb kept only the in-frame ones, dropping some. The data show over 500,000 clones, roughly a sixth seen once.

Overall study results and limits: In type 1 diabetes patients, VDJ junctions had fewer insertions; deletions at these junctions were more frequent.

The sequenced material came from naive CD4+ T cells from blood. V and J are TRBV9 and TRBJ2-7; D uncertain. The sequence derives from a man younger than 35 in good health. This chain's CDR3 is CASSAQTSSPYEQYF. The CDR3 region has the DNA TGTGCCAGCAGCGCCCAGACAAGCAGCCCCTACGAGCAGTACTTC.